Below are 27 T cell receptor beta chains sequenced from a single sample in a study of HIV-infected patients and healthy controls (dated 2014 in TCRdb). Whole blood was used without cell fractionation, so all unsorted peripheral T cells were reflected in the repertoire. The library was generated by 5' RACE. Data came from an Illumina MiSeq. Using SuperScript III with primers targeting the alpha and beta constant regions, approximately 500 ng of RNA was reverse transcribed. Separate alpha and beta chain libraries were made by chain-specific third strand synthesis with multiplexing indices. The public reads were run again by TCRdb, first through fastp at Q25 and then through MiXCR, and only productive beta chains were kept. Each CDR3 protein gets just one entry, which takes the most common genes and DNA from the rows behind it. In this sample the table shows roughly 25,000 distinct CDR3 sequences, under 9.5% of which occur a single time. Jointly, the top ten make up 3% to 4.5% of the sample.

The sample comprised blood. The receptors stem from an adult in good health.

In its sample, this clonotype was seen many times. The chain combines TRBV6-6 with TRBJ1-2; D is perhaps TRBD1 (6 bases). The germline CDR1 and CDR2 sequences are MNHNY and SVGAGI (reference sequence). V lost 2 bases and J lost 2, with 15 bases in between. The CDR3 is made up of 16 amino acids. DNA for the CDR3: TGTGCCAGCAGTTACGCGGGGGGGCGAGGAAACTATGGCTACACCTTC. Translating gives CASSYAGGRGNYGYTF.

This clonotype was seen ten or more times. CDR3 residues: CASSLGRYSNQPQHF. The CDR3 DNA is TGTGCCAGCAGCCTCGGACGGTATAGCAATCAGCCCCAGCATTTT. The chain carries TRBV3-1 and TRBJ1-5, with no clear D. The germline V gene encodes CDR1 LGHDT and CDR2 YNNKEL (reference sequence). V was cut by 4 bases and J by 0 bases, with 10 bases left in between. CDR3 length: 15 residues. Full variable domain (rest looked up from reference TRBV3-1 and TRBJ1-5): DTAVSQTPKYLVTQMGNDKSIKCEQNLGHDTMYWYKQDSKKFLKIMFSYNNKELIINETVPNRFSPKSPDKAHLNLHINSLELGDSAVYFCASSLGRYSNQPQHFGDGTRLSIL.

This clonotype has at least ten counts. The chain has TRBV11-2 and TRBJ2-7; D could derive from TRBD1 or TRBD2 (5 bases each). Germline V gene lookup returns CDR1 SGHAT and CDR2 FQNNGV. The CDR3 has 15 residues. V shed 4 bases and J shed 2 bases, with 15 bases lying between them. CDR3 sequence: CASSSVGPKTYEQYF. The CDR3 DNA sequence: TGTGCCAGCAGCTCTGTGGGACCAAAAACCTACGAGCAGTACTTC.

The chain links TRBV6-5 to TRBJ2-3, with 7 bases identical to TRBD1. V lost 5 bases to trimming and J lost 3 bases; unmatched junction nucleotides: 8. In germline, CDR1 is MNHEY, CDR2 SVGAGI. This CDR3 has 15 residues. The CDR3 DNA sequence: TGTGCCAGCAGTGTTACCGGGACAGCTACAGATACGCAGTATTTT. It yields the protein CASSVTGTATDTQYF.

This clonotype was counted many times. The V call is TRBV7-9, the J call TRBJ2-7; tentative D call: TRBD1 (5 bases). The CDR3 runs 13 residues. V was shortened by 3 bases and J by 7 bases, with 13 bases between the two germline ends. CDR1 and CDR2 (germline): SEHNR, FQNEAQ (reference sequence). As DNA, the CDR3 is TGTGCCAGCAGCTTCATAGGGGCCGGAGAGCAGTACTTC. Amino acid sequence: CASSFIGAGEQYF.

This clonotype was counted ten times or more. V gene TRBV20-1 combines with J gene TRBJ1-5, with D perhaps matching TRBD1 (5 bases). Trimming cost V 3 bases and J 7 bases, with 13 bases left between them. The CDR3 has 13 amino acids. Germline lookup yields CDR1 DFQATT and CDR2 SNEGSKA (reference sequence). As DNA, the CDR3 is TGCAGTGCTAGTTTAGGGGTAGGACAGCCCCAGCATTTT. Its translation is CSASLGVGQPQHF.

This clonotype has a handful of counts. The chain has TRBV27 and TRBJ2-7; TRBD1 matches 7 bases. This CDR3 spans 14 amino acids. Per the germline V gene, CDR1 is MNHEY and CDR2 is SMNVEV (reference sequence). V was clipped by 7 bases and J by 0 bases; unmatched bases: 6. Here the CDR3 DNA reads TGTGCCAGCAAATGGGGACAGAGCTCCTACGAGCAGTACTTC. Translated, it gives CASKWGQSSYEQYF.

This chain connects TRBV12-3 or TRBV12-4 to TRBJ2-2, with a weak D call TRBD1 (7 bases). The CDR3 loop spans 15 amino acids. Trimming stripped 3 bases from V and 6 bases from J, with 14 bases between. CDR3 nucleotide sequence: TGTGCCAGCAGTTTTCACGACAGGGAGGCCGGGGAGCTGTTTTTT. It specifies CASSFHDREAGELFF.

This chain connects TRBV20-1 to TRBJ1-5; TRBD1 aligns across 8 bases. Per germline, CDR1 DFQATT and CDR2 SNEGSKA (reference sequence). The trim removed 6 bases at V and 9 bases at J, leaving 10 bases unmatched. The CDR3 runs to 13 residues. CDR3 in amino acids: CSAETGVRRPQHF. DNA of the CDR3: TGCAGTGCAGAGACAGGGGTGCGTAGGCCCCAGCATTTT.

This clonotype has at least ten counts. This chain uses TRBV5-1 with TRBJ1-5, with a tentative D call TRBD1 (6 bases). CDR1 and CDR2 (germline): SGHRS, YFSETQ. The germline V and J ends were trimmed by 4 bases and 2 bases, with 13 bases remaining between them. This CDR3 is built from 15 residues. The CDR3 DNA follows: TGCGCCAGCAGCCCGAACGCAGGGGGCAATCAGCCCCAGCATTTT. Amino acids: CASSPNAGGNQPQHF.

This clonotype was detected ten times or more. The gene calls are TRBV6-2 or TRBV6-3 and TRBJ1-1; 7 bases line up with TRBD1. Germline assignment: CDR1 MNHEY and CDR2 SVGEGT. CDR3 length: 14 amino acids. J was trimmed by 5 bases and V by 10 bases; bases with no gene match: 13. The CDR3 is CATTLEGARTEAFF. Here the CDR3 DNA reads TGTGCCACCACCCTAGAGGGGGCGCGGACTGAAGCTTTCTTT.

This chain joins TRBV5-1 and TRBJ1-1; TRBD1 is a possible D gene (6 bases). There are 15 residues in the CDR3. The germline V and J ends were trimmed by 0 bases and 2 bases, with 11 bases remaining between them. Per the germline V gene, CDR1 is SGHRS and CDR2 is YFSETQ. As DNA, the CDR3 is TGCGCCAGCAGCTTGGAGGGACAAATTAACACTGAAGCTTTCTTT. Translating gives CASSLEGQINTEAFF.

This clonotype was recorded many times. The V gene is TRBV3-1, the J gene TRBJ2-7, with TRBD2 matching 7 bases. Germline CDR1 reads LGHDT; CDR2 reads YNNKEL (reference sequence). The trim removed 4 bases at V and 3 bases at J, leaving 9 bases unmatched. The CDR3 contains 15 residues. CDR3 residues: CASSPRSGPVYEQYF. CDR3 DNA sequence: TGTGCCAGCAGCCCCCGTAGCGGGCCCGTCTACGAGCAGTACTTC.

This clonotype has a count of ten or more. V usage is TRBV12-3 or TRBV12-4 and J usage is TRBJ1-2; a possible D gene is TRBD1 (5 bases). The CDR3 runs to 15 residues. The germline V and J ends were trimmed by 4 bases and 1 base, with 13 bases remaining between them. The CDR3 nucleotides are TGTGCCAGCAGTTCACCCTGGGACTTTAACTATGGCTACACCTTC. Residues: CASSSPWDFNYGYTF.

There are many counts of this clonotype. The rearrangement links TRBV29-1 to TRBJ2-3, with 13 bases that match TRBD2. There are 15 residues in the CDR3. Unmatched junction bases numbered 5, after V lost 4 bases and J lost 4 bases. Germline values: CDR1 SQVTM, CDR2 ANQGSEA. Written as DNA, the CDR3 is TGCAGCGTTGCGACTAGCGGGGGGCAATCAGATACGCAGTATTTT. It is translated as CSVATSGGQSDTQYF.

This clonotype is termed medium-sized. This chain links TRBV5-1 with TRBJ1-5; D is ambiguous. Germline V lookup: CDR1 SGHRS, CDR2 YFSETQ. The ends were cut back, 1 base at V and 6 bases at J, with 2 bases in the middle. The CDR3 consists of 11 residues. This CDR3 is CASSLFQPQHF. As DNA, the CDR3 is TGCGCCAGCAGCTTGTTTCAGCCCCAGCATTTT.

The V gene is TRBV19, the J gene TRBJ1-2; D perhaps matches TRBD1 (5 bases). The CDR3 length is 14 residues. Trimming pared 7 bases from V and 4 bases from J, leaving 16 bases between. Germline V gene sequence: CDR1 LNHDA, CDR2 SQIVND (reference sequence). CDR3 residues: CASTYQGMGYGYTF. The CDR3 DNA reads TGTGCCAGTACCTACCAGGGAATGGGCTATGGCTACACCTTC.

This clonotype was recorded many times. This sequence joins TRBV6-5 and TRBJ2-7, with a weak D call TRBD2 (6 bases). This CDR3 has 14 amino acids. In germline, CDR1 is MNHEY, CDR2 SVGAGI. V was pared by 3 bases and J by 2 bases, with 11 bases between. For the CDR3, the DNA is TGTGCCAGCAGTTATTCCGGGGGAACCTACGAGCAGTACTTC. It specifies CASSYSGGTYEQYF.

This clonotype showed up many times. V and J are TRBV6-2 or TRBV6-3 and TRBJ2-6; D might be TRBD2 (5 bases). Trimming pared 4 bases from V and 0 bases from J, leaving 10 bases between. The CDR3 covers 16 residues. Germline V lookup: CDR1 MNHEY, CDR2 SVGEGT. The CDR3 spells CASSFVGGSGANVLTF. The CDR3 DNA is TGTGCCAGCAGTTTCGTAGGAGGCTCTGGGGCCAACGTCCTGACTTTC.

The chain is built from TRBV12-3 or TRBV12-4 and TRBJ1-5; the D is unclear. Trimming removed 3 bases from V and 1 base from J, with 4 bases in between. CDR3 length: 13 residues. CDR3 bases: TGTGCCAGCAGTTTTCAGAGCAATCAGCCCCAGCATTTT. It specifies CASSFQSNQPQHF.

This clonotype was seen at least ten times. The chain's CDR3 is CASSPEPNTEAFF. CDR3 DNA: TGTGCCAGCTCACCAGAGCCGAACACTGAAGCTTTCTTT. V is TRBV18 and J is TRBJ1-1; D not resolved. The germline gives CDR1 KGHSH, CDR2 LQKENI. The V end lost 2 bases, the J end lost 1 base, and 5 bases lay between the germline ends. The CDR3 runs 13 residues.

The J gene is TRBJ2-7, the V gene TRBV6-6; 9 nucleotides line up with TRBD1. V shed 6 bases, J shed 1 base, and the junction held 4 bases outside the gene matches. Germline-derived CDR1 and CDR2 are MNHNY and SVGAGI (reference sequence). The CDR3 has 14 amino acids. CDR3: CASSPGQGSYEQYF. CDR3 sequence (DNA): TGTGCCAGCAGCCCGGGACAGGGTTCCTACGAGCAGTACTTC.

The rearrangement links TRBV10-3 to TRBJ1-3; 8 bases fit TRBD1. Germline-derived CDR1 and CDR2 are ENHRY and SYGVKD. This CDR3 is built from 15 residues. V was clipped by 7 bases and J by 0 bases; unmatched bases: 5. The CDR3 DNA reads as TGTGCCATCACAGGGGGCCCAAGCTCTGGAAACACCATATATTTT. This gives the protein CAITGGPSSGNTIYF.

This clonotype was found many times. The chain employs TRBV11-2 and TRBJ1-1; D call uncertain. Per germline, CDR1 SGHAT and CDR2 FQNNGV. V lost 5 bases and J lost 8, with 15 bases in between. The CDR3 is made up of 13 amino acids. As DNA, the CDR3 is TGTGCCAGCAGCCACAGCAGCCTACAAGAAGCTTTCTTT. This gives the protein CASSHSSLQEAFF.

This clonotype was recorded at least ten times. The J gene is TRBJ1-2, the V gene TRBV28; tentatively, D is TRBD1 (5 bases). V gave up 5 bases and J gave up 2 bases, with 15 bases separating them. Germline CDR1 MDHEN, CDR2 SYDVKM. This CDR3 contains 15 residues. CDR3 amino acids: CASSQPSTVNYGYTF. CDR3 DNA sequence: TGTGCCAGCAGTCAGCCGTCGACAGTGAACTATGGCTACACCTTC.

This clonotype was counted ten times or more. V and J are TRBV20-1 and TRBJ1-1; 8 bases align to TRBD1. The germline gives CDR1 DFQATT, CDR2 SNEGSKA (reference sequence). Trimming cost V 0 bases and J 6 bases; bases outside gene matches: 9. This CDR3 is 15 amino acids long. CDR3 bases: TGCAGTGCTAGAGACGCTGACAGGGGAGTTGCTGAAGCTTTCTTT. This codes for CSARDADRGVAEAFF.

The CDR3 DNA sequence: TGTGCCAGCAGCCCGTGGGGGGCAGGCAATGAGCAGTTCTTC. Protein product: CASSPWGAGNEQFF. The chain is built from TRBV11-2 and TRBJ2-1; the D call may be TRBD1 or TRBD2 (6 bases each). Germline V lookup: CDR1 SGHAT, CDR2 FQNNGV. The CDR3 is 14 residues long. Trimming stripped 5 bases from V and 6 bases from J, with 14 bases between.